The T cell receptor (beta chain) described here comes from a study of cytomegalovirus exposure and HLA in healthy donors. Study-wide findings and caveats: Most CMV-associated TCR beta chains appeared HLA-restricted in a later analysis. In a later analysis, around 18,000 TCR beta sequences were associated with HLA alleles at 0.05 false discovery rate. In terms of immune exposure information, only CMV serostatus was available.

Points on this clone: As yet, its antigen is unknown.

Germline V gene lookup returns CDR1 MNHNY and CDR2 SVGAGI (reference sequence). The V end was cut by 10 bases, the J end by 8 bases, with 20 bases between. This CDR3 contains 14 residues. Vbeta (60) and Jbeta (13) primers were used in the PCR. Assay used: immunoSEQ multiplex PCR; TCRdb lists only in-frame clones, some missing. This sample has around 140,000 clones, with around 77% found just once. The TCR was taken from a male donor in good health and CMV-seropositive. Sequencing was done on a sample of PBMCs. This chain uses TRBV6-6 with TRBJ1-4, with D tentatively TRBD1 (5 bases). The CDR3 DNA reads TGTGCCACCCGGGGGGAACAGCATTGGGAAAAACTGTTTTTT. This translates into CATRGEQHWEKLFF.